The clone carrying this T cell receptor beta chain appeared a single time. CDR1 SGDLS and CDR2 YYNGEE come from the germline V gene. This CDR3 is 15 amino acids long. J gave up 1 base and V 0 bases, and 3 bases lay outside the gene matches. TCRdb's table, derived via immunoSEQ multiplex PCR, lists solely in-frame clones and lacks some. The sample shows over 100,000 clones, 75% to 90% of them seen only once. This sample is part of a study of blood T cell repertoires in COVID-19. Sequenced material: peripheral blood. This chain links TRBV9 with TRBJ2-7, with 8 positions matching TRBD2. This clonotype was sampled from a human donor in a cohort sampled during active COVID-19. CDR3 region: CASSVGVAGSYEQYF. CDR3 DNA: TGTGCCAGCAGCGTAGGAGTAGCGGGGTCCTACGAGCAGTACTTC.